A single sample is the source of the 15 T cell receptor beta chains below, sequenced in a study of T cell changes during pregnancy in multiple sclerosis. Method: immunoSEQ multiplex PCR; TCRdb's copy keeps in-frame clones and lacks some. Here the sample spans around 28,000 clones, approximately 88% being singletons. The sample here was CD4+ T cells from peripheral blood mononuclear cells, taken in the first trimester of pregnancy. The source is a female donor in good health, enrolled as a control in a pregnancy study.

The V and J genes are TRBV6-4 and TRBJ2-2, with TRBD2 as a possible D gene (7 bases). CDR3 length: 14 residues. The germline gives CDR1 MRHNA, CDR2 SNTAGT. V shed 4 bases and J shed 6 bases, with 12 bases lying between them. The CDR3 DNA follows: TGTGCCAGCAGTGCGTGGGGGGGCTCCGGGGAGCTGTTTTTT. It codes for CASSAWGGSGELFF.

The chain couples TRBV28 to TRBJ1-2, with TRBD1 identical over 7 bases. V was pared by 5 bases and J by 5 bases, with 11 bases of the junction left unmatched. The CDR3 loop spans 15 amino acids. Germline CDR1 MDHEN, CDR2 SYDVKM. The CDR3: CASSPGSDRAYGYTF. CDR3 in DNA: TGTGCCAGCAGTCCTGGATCCGACAGGGCGTATGGCTACACCTTC.

The chain joins TRBV4-1 to TRBJ1-1; D call uncertain. CDR3 length: 17 amino acids. V lost 1 base and J 0 bases, leaving 15 bases between the germline ends. In germline, CDR1 is MGHRA, CDR2 YSYEKL. CDR3: CASSQGAQAPMNTEAFF. The CDR3 bases are TGCGCCAGCAGCCAAGGCGCCCAAGCACCCATGAACACTGAAGCTTTCTTT.

The V gene is TRBV10-3, the J gene TRBJ2-3, with D possibly TRBD2 on 6 matching bases. CDR1 is ENHRY, CDR2 SYGVKD, per germline. CDR3 length: 16 amino acids. V gave up 2 bases and J gave up 4 bases, with 16 bases separating them. CDR3 amino acids: CAISELGTPSPDTQYF. CDR3 nucleotides: TGTGCCATCAGTGAGCTAGGGACTCCTTCCCCAGATACGCAGTATTTT.

The genes are TRBV2 and TRBJ1-2; 9 nucleotides align to TRBD1. V lost 5 bases to trimming and J lost 6 bases; unmatched junction nucleotides: 4. Germline lookup yields CDR1 SNHLY and CDR2 FYNNEI. The CDR3 spans 13 residues. CDR3 amino acids: CASSTRDRDGYTF. CDR3 sequence (DNA): TGTGCCAGCAGTACCCGGGACAGGGATGGCTACACCTTC.

The chain employs TRBV7-3 and TRBJ2-1; the match to TRBD1 covers 9 bases. The CDR3 is 15 amino acids. Germline assignment: CDR1 SGHTA and CDR2 FQGTGA. V lost 0 bases and J lost 5; bases outside the gene matches: 2. The CDR3, as DNA: TGTGCCAGCAGCTTAACGGGACAGGGTAACAATGAGCAGTTCTTC. This gives the protein CASSLTGQGNNEQFF.

This clone was detected once. The chain couples TRBV7-2 to TRBJ2-7, with a possible D match to TRBD1 (5 bases). The CDR3 contains 14 residues. The V and J ends lost 1 base and 3 bases respectively, with 10 bases between them. Looked up from germline, CDR1 is SGHTA and CDR2 is FQGNSA. CDR3 sequence (DNA): TGTGCCAGCAGCTTAGGGGCAGGGCGCTACGAGCAGTACTTC. Its protein is CASSLGAGRYEQYF. The variable domain in full, completed from reference TRBV7-2 and TRBJ2-7, reads GAGVSQSPSNKVTEKGKDVELRCDPISGHTALYWYRQSLGQGLEFLIYFQGNSAPDKSGLPSDRFSAERTGGSVSTLTIQRTQQEDSAVYLCASSLGAGRYEQYFGPGTRLTVT.

This clone occurred a few times. The rearrangement uses TRBV7-9 and TRBJ2-5, with 9 bases identical to TRBD2. Germline V lookup: CDR1 SEHNR, CDR2 FQNEAQ (reference sequence). CDR3 length: 15 residues. V was pared by 6 bases and J by 1 base, with 6 bases of the junction left unmatched. The CDR3 is CASSRLAESQETQYF. The DNA for the CDR3 is TGTGCCAGCAGTCGACTAGCGGAAAGCCAAGAGACCCAGTACTTC.

The rearrangement uses TRBV27 and TRBJ2-7, with 7 nucleotides matching TRBD1. After removal of 6 bases from V and 2 bases from J, the junction contained 4 bases not matched to a gene. The CDR3 is 13 amino acids. Germline values: CDR1 MNHEY, CDR2 SMNVEV (reference sequence). The CDR3 coding sequence is TGTGCCAGCAGCCACGGGACAGCCTACGAGCAGTACTTC. It is translated as CASSHGTAYEQYF.

The chain is built from TRBV7-2 and TRBJ2-5; 15 nucleotides match TRBD2. The length of the CDR3 is 16 residues. From germline, CDR1 is SGHTA and CDR2 FQGNSA. Losses at the gene ends were 5 bases for V and 7 bases for J; bases not matched to a gene: 8. The CDR3, as DNA: TGTGCCAGCAGCCTCCGGACTAGCGGGGGGGCTGTGACCCAGTACTTC. Translation gives CASSLRTSGGAVTQYF. Full variable domain (outside the CDR3, taken from reference TRBV7-2 and TRBJ2-5): GAGVSQSPSNKVTEKGKDVELRCDPISGHTALYWYRQSLGQGLEFLIYFQGNSAPDKSGLPSDRFSAERTGGSVSTLTIQRTQQEDSAVYLCASSLRTSGGAVTQYFGPGTRLLVL.

This clone appeared a single time. CDR3 region: CASSITGNTGELFF. CDR3 DNA sequence: TGTGCCAGTAGTATCACGGGGAACACCGGGGAGCTGTTTTTT. J is TRBJ2-2 and V is TRBV19; no clear D gene. Looked up from germline, CDR1 is LNHDA and CDR2 is SQIVND (reference sequence). The CDR3 is 14 amino acids. V lost 3 bases to trimming and J lost 1 base, with 6 bases between them.

The chain uses TRBV15 and TRBJ1-2, with unresolved D. This CDR3 has 13 residues. The V gene's germline CDR1 is LNHNV and CDR2 YYDKDF (reference sequence). The V gene lost 6 bases and the J gene lost 2 bases, with 10 bases spanning the gap. CDR3 in DNA: TGTGCCACCAGTACCAACAGCAACTATGGCTACACCTTC. It codes for CATSTNSNYGYTF.

Only one count was recorded for this clone. The V call is TRBV10-3, the J call TRBJ2-2; D gene unclear. CDR3 length equals 15 residues. CDR1 and CDR2 from the germline V gene are ENHRY and SYGVKD. V lost 0 bases and J 5 bases, leaving 10 bases between the germline ends. CDR3 sequence reads: CAISESRFETGELFF. DNA of the CDR3: TGTGCCATCAGTGAGTCGAGGTTTGAGACCGGGGAGCTGTTTTTT.

The chain joins TRBV18 to TRBJ2-5; D remains unclear. This CDR3 contains 14 residues. Trimming shortened V by 6 bases and J by 0 bases, and 11 bases separated the two germline ends. Germline V gene lookup returns CDR1 KGHSH and CDR2 LQKENI. CDR3 nucleotide sequence: TGTGCCAGCTCGGCCCAGGCGAACCAAGAGACCCAGTACTTC. Translating it yields CASSAQANQETQYF.

V usage is TRBV7-2 and J usage is TRBJ2-2, with TRBD1 matching over 9 bases. The CDR3 covers 15 residues. Trimming took 5 bases from V and 3 from J; bases not matched to a gene: 4. Germline lookup yields CDR1 SGHTA and CDR2 FQGNSA. Written as DNA, the CDR3 is TGTGCCAGCAGCCAGGGACAGGGATACACCGGGGAGCTGTTTTTT. Its protein product is CASSQGQGYTGELFF.